The 10 T cell receptor beta chains given below trace back to one sample, sequenced in a study of radiation and T cells in renal cell carcinoma. Using immunoSEQ multiplex PCR, the repertoire was profiled, and TCRdb retains in-frame clones only, with some absent. Here the sample spans approximately 85,000 clones, roughly nine tenths being singletons. Noted time point: blood 4 weeks post-SBRT, at nephrectomy. Described treatment: 15 Gy SBRT to primary tumor, nephrectomy 4 weeks later. The source material was blood, sampled from a patient whose treatment included radiotherapy and nephrectomy. Receptor source: a woman in her 70s with renal cell carcinoma.

The CDR3 loop reads CASRGMYSNQPQHF. CDR3 nucleotide sequence: TGTGCCAGTAGGGGGATGTATAGCAATCAGCCCCAGCATTTT. V and J are TRBV19 and TRBJ1-5; D remains unclear. Trimming took off 6 bases at V and 0 bases at J, with 9 bases between the two ends. CDR3 length: 14 amino acids. Germline CDR1 is LNHDA and CDR2 is SQIVND (reference sequence).

This clone was observed once. The chain employs TRBV7-9 and TRBJ2-7, with D perhaps being TRBD1 or TRBD2 (5 bases each). CDR1 and CDR2 (germline): SEHNR, FQNEAQ (reference sequence). The CDR3 length is 15 residues. Between the trimmed V and J ends, which lost 7 bases and 2 bases, there was a span of 18 bases. The CDR3 DNA reads as TGTGCCAGCACCGACCCCGGGACGGCGACCTACGAGCAGTACTTC. Amino acids: CASTDPGTATYEQYF.

This rearrangement joins TRBV6-1 to TRBJ2-3; 13 nucleotides agree with TRBD2. Trimming at V came to 5 bases and at J to 6 bases, leaving 5 bases not matched to a gene. The CDR3 is made up of 15 amino acids. CDR1 and CDR2 from the germline V gene are MNHNS and SASEGT. Written as DNA, the CDR3 is TGTGCCAGCAGTACGACTAGCGGGGGGAGGGATACGCAGTATTTT. Its protein product is CASSTTSGGRDTQYF.

CDR3 loop: CASRKGATYEQYF. The CDR3 DNA reads TGCGCCAGCAGAAAGGGAGCAACCTACGAGCAGTACTTC. V and J are TRBV5-1 and TRBJ2-7, with a tentative D call TRBD2 (5 bases). V was trimmed by 5 bases and J by 2 bases, leaving 11 bases between them. Germline V lookup: CDR1 SGHRS, CDR2 YFSETQ. This CDR3 spans 13 amino acids.

The rearrangement joins TRBV5-4 to TRBJ1-3, with 10 bases identical to TRBD1. The J segment lost 4 bases and the V segment lost 4 bases, leaving 8 bases of the junction unmatched. The CDR3 loop spans 16 amino acids. Germline loops: CDR1 SGHNT, CDR2 YYREEE (reference sequence). The DNA for the CDR3 is TGTGCCAGCAGCCTAAAGGGACAGGGGCACGGAAACACCATATATTTT. It translates to CASSLKGQGHGNTIYF.

This clone occurred once. CDR3 sequence reads: CASSSGQGEGEQFF. The CDR3 DNA reads as TGTGCCAGCAGCTCCGGACAGGGGGAGGGTGAGCAGTTCTTC. This sequence joins TRBV7-3 and TRBJ2-1; TRBD1 matches at 10 bases. This CDR3 has 14 residues. V shed 4 bases and J 9 bases; nucleotides not matched to a gene: 6. The germline V gene encodes CDR1 SGHTA and CDR2 FQGTGA.

This chain joins TRBV6-1 and TRBJ2-3; no clear D. The CDR3 is 11 residues long. Trimming removed 7 bases from V and 1 base from J, with 3 bases in between. The germline V gene has CDR1 MNHNS and CDR2 SASEGT. CDR3 loop: CASKRTDTQYF. The CDR3 region has the DNA TGTGCCAGCAAGCGCACAGATACGCAGTATTTT.

The V gene is TRBV10-2, the J gene TRBJ1-2, with D perhaps matching TRBD1 (6 bases). The CDR3 covers 17 residues. CDR1 and CDR2 from the germline V gene are WSHSY and SAAADI. V gave up 2 bases and J gave up 1 base, with 17 bases separating them. The CDR3 DNA follows: TGCGCCAGCAGTGAGGGTTGGGGGGCTAACCATAACTATGGCTACACCTTC. This encodes CASSEGWGANHNYGYTF.

The V and J genes are TRBV6-5 and TRBJ2-7, with 9 bases aligning to TRBD2. Germline V lookup: CDR1 MNHEY, CDR2 SVGAGI. Unmatched junction bases numbered 2, after V lost 5 bases and J lost 3 bases. The CDR3 covers 13 residues. This CDR3 reads CASSLAGFYEQYF. The CDR3 nucleotides are TGTGCCAGCAGTCTAGCGGGGTTCTACGAGCAGTACTTC.

V is TRBV5-8 and J is TRBJ1-1; 8 positions agree with TRBD1. This CDR3 has 14 amino acids. The trim removed 1 base at V and 1 base at J, leaving 0 bases unmatched. Per the germline V gene, CDR1 is SGHTS and CDR2 is YDEGEE. This CDR3 reads CASSLTGGNTEAFF. CDR3 nucleotides: TGTGCCAGCAGCTTGACAGGGGGGAACACTGAAGCTTTCTTT.